This TCR beta chain is drawn from a study of post-analysis software for immune sequencing data. Prepared TCR beta cDNA libraries contained unique molecular identifiers. TCRdb used MiXCR to reprocess the PCR reads, holding one entry per CDR3 protein. The sample holds under 200,000 distinct CDR3 sequences; around 29% are singletons and the top ten take approximately 3.6%. The CDR3 has 15 amino acids. From germline, CDR1 is SGDLS and CDR2 YYNGEE. With 3 bases removed from V and 0 bases from J, the gap between germline ends came to 12 bases. This clonotype was found a few times. Its antigen is undetermined. Findings of the study overall: Elevated frequency relative to controls characterized 4 or 5 TRBV segments in patients, TRBV5-6, TRBV5-1 and TRBV20-1 among them. Samples made in the same batch grouped tightly together by F measure.

The sequenced material came from blood. The rearrangement joins TRBV9 to TRBJ1-1, with no clear D. The sequence was collected from a girl under 18 with multiple sclerosis. The CDR3 region is CASSATPSMNTEAFF. CDR3 in DNA: TGTGCCAGCAGCGCTACACCCTCAATGAACACTGAAGCTTTCTTT.